These 9 T cell receptor beta chains were sequenced from one sample in a study of tumor and adjacent non-tumor tissue in lung cancer (dated by TCRdb to the late 2010s). RNA was extracted from bulk unsorted tissue and checked for quality with a NanoDrop ND-1000 and an Agilent 2100. The normal lung samples consisted of distant non-tumor tissue collected more than 3 cm from the tumor edge. The library was produced with multiplex PCR. TCRdb shows the sequencer as Illumina HiSeq 2500. TCRbeta libraries were constructed through three rounds of nested PCR with primers (Table S4) according to protocols modified from ARM-PCR. The public reads were run again by TCRdb, first through fastp at Q25 and then through MiXCR, and only productive beta chains were kept. Here each entry gathers all rows of one CDR3 protein and keeps the most common genes and DNA. This sample holds some 97,000 distinct CDR3 sequences; 65% were observed only once. The top ten clones comprise 15% to 20% of the sample.

Sample: distant non-tumor lung tissue. The receptors originated from a young man with non-small cell lung cancer.

This chain joins TRBV7-9 and TRBJ1-5; no definite D call. V was clipped by 1 base and J by 6 bases, with 7 bases between them. The CDR3 consists of 13 residues. Germline V gene sequence: CDR1 SEHNR, CDR2 FQNEAQ (reference sequence). The CDR3 DNA sequence: TGTGCCAGCAGCTTAGACTGGGGTCAGCCCCAGCATTTT. Translating it yields CASSLDWGQPQHF.

In this sample, this clonotype turned up once. One end of the junction is discordant with germline, which a read error may explain. This chain joins TRBV24-1 and TRBJ2-2, with D possibly matching TRBD2 (5 bases). CDR1 and CDR2 from the germline V gene are KGHDR and SFDVKD. The CDR3 length is 12 residues. CDR3 in DNA: TGTGCCACCAGTGAGAACACCGGGGAGCTGCTTTTT. The encoded protein is CATSENTGELLF.

The J gene is TRBJ2-1, the V gene TRBV5-8; 15 bases match TRBD2. Trimming at V came to 1 base and at J to 2 bases, leaving 13 bases not matched to a gene. The CDR3 length is 21 residues. Germline CDR1 SGHTS, CDR2 YDEGEE. For the CDR3, the DNA is TGTGCCAGCAGCTTGATCGGACTAGCGGGGGGGAGAGGGAGCCCCTACAATGAGCAGTTCTTC. The encoded protein is CASSLIGLAGGRGSPYNEQFF. Using reference TRBV5-8 and TRBJ2-1 for the parts outside the CDR3, the full variable domain is EAGVTQSPTHLIKTRGQQATLRCSPISGHTSVYWYQQALGLGLQFLLWYDEGEERNRGNFPPRFSGRQFPNYSSELNVNALELEDSALYLCASSLIGLAGGRGSPYNEQFFGPGTRLTVL.

With regard to this clonotype: The final CDR3 position lacks the conserved phenylalanine or tryptophan, pointing to a likely read error. The chain is built from TRBV7-8 and TRBJ2-2; D gene unclear. Trimming took off 3 bases at V and 4 bases at J, with 6 bases between the two ends. Germline CDR1 and CDR2: SGHVS and FQNEAQ. This CDR3 has 13 amino acids. CDR3 bases: TGTGCCAGCAGCTTTAAGACCACCGGGGAGCTGTTTTAT. This encodes CASSFKTTGELFY.

About this clonotype itself: A much larger clone is a single base away; this may be a read error. The rearrangement links TRBV6-1 to TRBJ2-2; the D gene is possibly TRBD1 (5 bases). Germline values: CDR1 MNHNS, CDR2 SASEGT. Trimming stripped 2 bases from V and 9 bases from J, with 13 bases between. This CDR3 is 14 amino acids long. DNA for the CDR3: TGTGCCAGCAGTGAACAGGGCTGGACCAGGGAGCTGTTTTTT. It translates to CASSEQGWTRELFF.

About this clonotype itself: One end of the junction varies from germline; a read error may be responsible. The chain recombines TRBV11-1 with TRBJ2-1; D remains unclear. Germline CDR1 SGHAT, CDR2 FQDESV (reference sequence). The CDR3 loop spans 13 amino acids. CDR3 bases: TGTACCAGCAGCCCCTACCTATACAGTGAGCAGTTCTTC. It specifies CTSSPYLYSEQFF.

J is TRBJ2-7 and V is TRBV6-5; the D gene is possibly TRBD1 (6 bases). Germline V gene lookup returns CDR1 MNHEY and CDR2 SVGAGI. The CDR3 has 14 residues. Deletions cut 4 bases from V and 2 bases from J, with 12 bases between. The CDR3 protein is CASSLGTRTYEQYF. In DNA form, the CDR3 reads TGTGCCAGCAGTTTAGGGACACGTACCTACGAGCAGTACTTC.

As regards this clonotype: At one of its ends the junction is not consistent with the germline gene, which may arise from a read error. V and J are TRBV29-1 and TRBJ1-1; no firm D call. The CDR3 runs 12 residues. Per the germline V gene, CDR1 is SQVTM and CDR2 is ANQGSEA. The chain's CDR3 is CSAVATHTEASF. CDR3 coding DNA: TGCAGCGCTGTAGCCACCCACACTGAAGCTTCCTTT. Using reference TRBV29-1 and TRBJ1-1 for the parts outside the CDR3, the full variable domain is SAVISQKPSRDICQRGTSLTIQCQVDSQVTMMFWYRQQPGQSLTLIATANQGSEATYESGFVIDKFPISRPNLTFSTLTVSNMSPEDSSIYLCSAVATHTEASFGQGTRLTVV.

The chain uses TRBV10-2 and TRBJ2-7; TRBD2 matches 11 bases. Germline CDR1 reads WSHSY; CDR2 reads SAAADI. Trimming took 6 bases from V and 7 from J; bases not matched to a gene: 14. This CDR3 has 16 residues. The DNA for the CDR3 is TGCGCCAGCAGGGGAGGGACTAGCGGATGGTCGGGAGAGCAGTACTTC. Its translation is CASRGGTSGWSGEQYF.